This TCR beta chain was sequenced for a study of T cells in Graves' hyperthyroidism and ophthalmopathy. Study outcomes and limitations: In the blood, most expanded thyroid clonotypes above 0.001 appeared as well.

CDR3 length: 15 amino acids. Germline V gives CDR1 DFQATT, CDR2 SNEGSKA (reference sequence). V was shortened by 5 bases and J by 0 bases, with 14 bases between the two germline ends. Amplified TCR beta CDR3 regions derived from RNA transcripts. RT-PCR in the first round (using the HTBI primer set) targeted the TCR CDR3. TCRdb analysed the multiplex PCR reads with MiXCR anew, one entry per CDR3 protein. The sample lists 450,000 to 600,000 distinct CDR3 sequences, 20% occurring once. As to this clonotype: The antigen is unknown.

The TCR originated in a man aged 35 to 55 with Graves' ophthalmopathy. The sample consisted of blood. The rearrangement links TRBV20-1 to TRBJ1-3; D may be TRBD1 (6 bases). CDR3 sequence reads: CSARLTGSSGNTIYF. The CDR3 bases are TGCAGTGCTCGCCTTACAGGGAGCTCTGGAAACACCATATATTTT.